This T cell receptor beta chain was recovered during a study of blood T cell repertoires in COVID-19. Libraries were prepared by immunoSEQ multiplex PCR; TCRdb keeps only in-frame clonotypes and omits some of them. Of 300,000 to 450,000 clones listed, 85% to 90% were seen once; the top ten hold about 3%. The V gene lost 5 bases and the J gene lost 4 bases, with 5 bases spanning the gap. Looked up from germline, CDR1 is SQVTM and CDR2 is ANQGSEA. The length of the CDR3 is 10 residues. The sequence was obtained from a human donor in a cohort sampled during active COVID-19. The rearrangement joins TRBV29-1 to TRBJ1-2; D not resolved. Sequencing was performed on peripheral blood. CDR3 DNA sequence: TGCAGCGTTTTCAGCTATGGCTACACCTTC. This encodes CSVFSYGYTF.